This T cell receptor beta chain stems from a study of cytomegalovirus exposure and HLA in healthy donors. The PCR was carried out with 60 Vbeta primers and 13 Jbeta primers. Assay used: immunoSEQ multiplex PCR; TCRdb lists only in-frame clones, some missing. The sample includes fewer than 250,000 clones, 70% to 75% of them seen just once. Looked up from germline, CDR1 is MGHDK and CDR2 is SYGVNS. V lost 4 bases and J lost 3, with 18 bases in between. The CDR3 runs to 16 residues. The chain recombines TRBV25-1 with TRBJ2-5; D ambiguous. This receptor was identified in a man under 40 in good health and CMV-seropositive. Sequencing used PBMCs. The CDR3 region has the DNA TGTGCCAGCAGTGTAGGAAGATTTGCCGAGGAAGAGACCCAGTACTTC. Translating gives CASSVGRFAEEETQYF. Looking up the rest from reference TRBV25-1 and TRBJ2-5 gives the full variable domain: EADIYQTPRYLVIGTGKKITLECSQTMGHDKMYWYQQDPGMELHLIHYSYGVNSTEKGDLSSESTVSRIRTEHFPLTLESARPSHTSQYLCASSVGRFAEEETQYFGPGTRLLVL.